This TCR beta chain appears in the sequencing data of a study of tumor and adjacent non-tumor tissue in lung cancer. Study background: Aged 31 to 76 years, patients included roughly ten men and about 5 women with stage I to III disease.

Overall study results and limits: Normal lung showed higher cumulative top 100 clone frequency than tumor.

No cell sorting was done before RNA was extracted from the tissue. Newly diagnosed lung cancer patients had thoracic surgery in China, August–late 2014, without prior chemotherapy. The library came from three nested PCR rounds adapted from ARM-PCR protocols. TCRdb re-called the multiplex PCR reads with MiXCR, one entry per CDR3 protein. The sample contains over 110,000 distinct CDR3 sequences, roughly 66% of which appear only once. By share, this clonotype counts as medium-sized. The antigen is not known. CDR1 and CDR2 from the germline V gene are SGHAT and FQDESV (reference sequence). This CDR3 has 13 residues. The V gene lost 5 bases and the J gene lost 7 bases, with 9 bases spanning the gap.

The source of this sequence is a man aged 60 to 69 with small cell lung cancer. The sample comprised lung tumor tissue. The rearrangement uses TRBV11-1 and TRBJ1-6, with D hard to call. The CDR3 loop reads CASSNDENSPLHF. In DNA form, the CDR3 reads TGTGCCAGCAGCAACGACGAGAATTCACCCCTCCACTTT.